The 25 T cell receptor beta chains presented below share a single source sample, sequenced in a study of T cells of healthy individuals. TCRdb re-called the 5' RACE reads with MiXCR, one entry per CDR3 protein. Seen here are about 82,000 distinct CDR3 sequences, about 4.8% observed once, and the top ten hold 6.5% to 8%. All receptors derive from a female donor in good health.

This clonotype was counted only a few times. The chain joins TRBV6-6 to TRBJ2-5; TRBD1 is a possible D gene (5 bases). This CDR3 region has 16 residues. CDR1 MNHNY and CDR2 SVGAGI come from the germline V gene (reference sequence). Trimming removed 4 bases from V and 3 bases from J, with 18 bases in between. This chain's CDR3 is CASSSNPGIGEETQYF. Written as DNA, the CDR3 is TGTGCCAGCAGTTCTAACCCTGGGATAGGGGAAGAGACCCAGTACTTC.

At least ten counts were recorded for this clonotype. The chain couples TRBV20-1 to TRBJ2-1; TRBD2 matches 12 bases. In germline, CDR1 is DFQATT, CDR2 SNEGSKA (reference sequence). J lost 2 bases, V lost 6 bases, and 5 bases had no gene match. There are 15 residues in the CDR3. CDR3 region: CSAPTSGRPYNEQFF. The CDR3 bases are TGCAGTGCCCCTACTAGCGGGAGGCCCTACAATGAGCAGTTCTTC.

The chain is built from TRBV20-1 and TRBJ2-2; no definite D call. Per the germline V gene, CDR1 is DFQATT and CDR2 is SNEGSKA (reference sequence). The CDR3 extends over 16 amino acids. V was trimmed by 0 bases and J by 8 bases, leaving 19 bases between them. CDR3 nucleotides: TGCAGTGCTAGAGATCAGGAAGTGGGTCAGGCGGGGGAGCTGTTTTTT. Amino acid sequence: CSARDQEVGQAGELFF.

This clonotype was counted ten times or more. The chain recombines TRBV20-1 with TRBJ2-1; 11 positions agree with TRBD2. Germline V gives CDR1 DFQATT, CDR2 SNEGSKA (reference sequence). The CDR3 runs 14 residues. Trimming took 2 bases from V and 8 from J; bases not matched to a gene: 5. The CDR3 region is CSARSSGRQYEQFF. CDR3 nucleotide sequence: TGCAGTGCTAGATCTAGCGGGAGGCAGTATGAGCAGTTCTTC.

This clonotype was detected a few times. The chain is built from TRBV4-3 and TRBJ2-1; 11 bases match TRBD2. CDR3 length: 16 amino acids. The V segment lost 4 bases and the J segment 4 bases; nucleotides outside the gene matches: 6. Germline V gene sequence: CDR1 LGHNA, CDR2 YSLEER. CDR3 bases: TGCGCCAGCAGCCCTCGACTAGCGGGGCCGTACAATGAGCAGTTCTTC. Its protein is CASSPRLAGPYNEQFF.

This clonotype came up many times. The V and J genes are TRBV27 and TRBJ1-4; D ambiguous. This CDR3 is built from 14 residues. Germline V gene data show CDR1 as MNHEY and CDR2 as SMNVEV (reference sequence). Trimming took off 7 bases at V and 0 bases at J, with 9 bases between the two ends. The CDR3 loop is CASTVVATNEKLFF. CDR3 in DNA: TGTGCCAGCACTGTTGTTGCAACTAATGAAAAACTGTTTTTT.

This clonotype was detected ten times or more. The chain couples TRBV11-2 to TRBJ2-3, with TRBD2 matching 12 bases. This CDR3 has 19 residues. Germline CDR1 reads SGHAT; CDR2 reads FQNNGV. The V gene end was trimmed by 7 bases and the J gene end by 1 base; junction bases not matched to a gene: 15. CDR3 amino acids: CASNQPGTSGPYRTDTQYF. In DNA, the CDR3 is TGTGCCAGCAACCAACCCGGGACTAGCGGGCCTTACCGCACAGATACGCAGTATTTT.

A few counts support this clonotype. The chain carries TRBV7-2 and TRBJ1-1, with D perhaps matching TRBD1 (5 bases). V lost 5 bases, J lost 5 bases, and 18 bases lay in between. This CDR3 is 15 amino acids long. Germline V gene sequence: CDR1 SGHTA, CDR2 FQGNSA. Here the CDR3 reads CASSLGNSGGTEAFF. Here the CDR3 DNA reads TGTGCCAGCAGCCTGGGAAACTCCGGGGGGACTGAAGCTTTCTTT. Drawing the rest from reference TRBV7-2 and TRBJ1-1, the complete variable domain is GAGVSQSPSNKVTEKGKDVELRCDPISGHTALYWYRQSLGQGLEFLIYFQGNSAPDKSGLPSDRFSAERTGGSVSTLTIQRTQQEDSAVYLCASSLGNSGGTEAFFGQGTRLTVV.

This clonotype was recorded at least ten times. J is TRBJ2-7 and V is TRBV6-6; possibly TRBD2 for D (6 bases). Germline V CDR1 and CDR2: MNHNY, SVGAGI (reference sequence). Trimming stripped 2 bases from V and 2 bases from J, with 7 bases between. The CDR3 contains 13 residues. The CDR3 loop is CASSYGGPYEQYF. In DNA, the CDR3 is TGTGCCAGCAGTTACGGAGGGCCCTACGAGCAGTACTTC.

This clonotype was detected ten times or more. CDR3: CASTSSLGNRGSTEAFF. CDR3 bases: TGTGCCAGCACCTCCTCCCTTGGGAACAGGGGGTCCACTGAAGCTTTCTTT. The rearrangement links TRBV6-5 to TRBJ1-1; 8 bases match TRBD1. The CDR3 is 17 amino acids. The germline V gene has CDR1 MNHEY and CDR2 SVGAGI. Trimming cost V 7 bases and J 4 bases; bases outside gene matches: 17.

In this sample, this clonotype turned up a few times. V is TRBV27 and J is TRBJ1-2, with a possible D match to TRBD1 (6 bases). V shed 3 bases and J shed 5 bases, with 10 bases lying between them. This CDR3 contains 13 residues. Looked up from germline, CDR1 is MNHEY and CDR2 is SMNVEV (reference sequence). The DNA of the CDR3 is TGTGCCAGCAGTTTTGAAGGGGGGTATGGCTACACCTTC. Translating gives CASSFEGGYGYTF.

The V and J genes are TRBV5-1 and TRBJ1-1; D ambiguous. CDR1 and CDR2 from the germline V gene are SGHRS and YFSETQ. Trimming removed 4 bases at V and 2 bases at J, with 12 bases between. This CDR3 contains 14 residues. CDR3 region: CASSPSGYNTEAFF. DNA for the CDR3: TGCGCCAGCAGCCCTTCCGGTTATAACACTGAAGCTTTCTTT.

This chain joins TRBV5-5 and TRBJ2-5; 11 nucleotides line up with TRBD2. Germline V gene data show CDR1 as SGHKS and CDR2 as YYEKEE (reference sequence). Losses at the gene ends were 1 base for V and 7 bases for J; bases not matched to a gene: 12. The CDR3 is 17 amino acids. DNA of the CDR3: TGTGCCAGCAGCTTGATGACTAGCGGGACCCACCTTGCGACCCAGTACTTC. Protein product: CASSLMTSGTHLATQYF.

This clonotype was seen ten or more times. The chain carries TRBV5-1 and TRBJ2-4; unclear D gene. Trimming took off 7 bases at V and 0 bases at J, with 20 bases between the two ends. Germline V lookup: CDR1 SGHRS, CDR2 YFSETQ. The CDR3 is 17 amino acids. Here the CDR3 DNA reads TGCGCCAGCCGTCCTACCGGTCCCTATTTAGCCAAAAACATTCAGTACTTC. Protein: CASRPTGPYLAKNIQYF.

This clonotype was seen many times. The V gene is TRBV14, the J gene TRBJ2-1; D possibly corresponds to TRBD2 (6 bases). Germline V gene sequence: CDR1 SGHDN, CDR2 FVKESK. Trimming shortened V by 5 bases and J by 0 bases, and 20 bases separated the two germline ends. The CDR3 length is 18 residues. CDR3 coding DNA: TGTGCCAGCAGCTCTGCCTTGGGACTCCCAAGCTCCTACAATGAGCAGTTCTTC. Amino acids: CASSSALGLPSSYNEQFF.

This clonotype showed up many times. This chain links TRBV7-8 with TRBJ2-7; 7 positions agree with TRBD1. The CDR3 totals 14 residues. Germline V gene lookup returns CDR1 SGHVS and CDR2 FQNEAQ. V shed 1 base, J shed 3 bases, and the junction held 3 bases outside the gene matches. The CDR3 sequence is CASSLGTGLYEQYF. The CDR3 bases are TGTGCCAGCAGCTTAGGGACAGGACTCTACGAGCAGTACTTC.

This clonotype was counted many times. The chain employs TRBV7-3 and TRBJ2-3; maybe TRBD2 (7 bases). Trimming removed 3 bases from V and 0 bases from J, with 13 bases in between. Germline CDR1 is SGHTA and CDR2 is FQGTGA. This CDR3 spans 16 amino acids. CDR3 region: CASSFYGGPSTDTQYF. The CDR3 nucleotides read TGTGCCAGCAGCTTTTACGGGGGGCCAAGCACAGATACGCAGTATTTT.

This clonotype has only a few counts. This chain uses TRBV27 with TRBJ1-5; D perhaps matches TRBD1 (5 bases). CDR3 length equals 12 residues. V shed 5 bases and J shed 8 bases, with 10 bases lying between them. The germline CDR1 and CDR2 sequences are MNHEY and SMNVEV (reference sequence). CDR3 DNA: TGTGCCAGCAGTGCGATGGGGGAGCCCCAGCATTTT. Protein product: CASSAMGEPQHF.

This chain connects TRBV10-3 to TRBJ1-6; possibly TRBD1 for D (6 bases). This CDR3 is built from 13 residues. CDR1 is ENHRY and CDR2 is SYGVKD in the germline V gene. The V and J ends lost 6 bases and 6 bases respectively, with 9 bases between them. This chain's CDR3 is CAIRDSTNSPLHF. The CDR3 DNA reads as TGTGCCATCAGGGACAGTACTAATTCACCCCTCCACTTT.

This clonotype was found a few times. The V and J genes are TRBV3-1 and TRBJ1-1; no reliable D call. The CDR3 has 13 amino acids. Trimming cost V 2 bases and J 3 bases, with 7 bases left between them. CDR1 is LGHDT and CDR2 is YNNKEL in the germline V gene (reference sequence). Here the CDR3 reads CASSQLSDTEAFF. Here the CDR3 DNA reads TGTGCCAGCAGCCAACTCAGCGACACTGAAGCTTTCTTT.

This clonotype came up many times. V is TRBV4-1 and J is TRBJ2-2; D gene uncertain. The CDR3 is made up of 14 amino acids. In germline, CDR1 is MGHRA, CDR2 YSYEKL. V gave up 5 bases and J gave up 4 bases, with 11 bases separating them. Written as DNA, the CDR3 is TGCGCCAGCAGCGTTCGACGGGTCACCGGGGAGCTGTTTTTT. Protein sequence: CASSVRRVTGELFF.

This clonotype has only a few counts. The chain joins TRBV19 to TRBJ2-1, with 7 bases identical to TRBD2. The trim removed 5 bases at V and 0 bases at J, leaving 7 bases unmatched. The CDR3 is 16 amino acids. CDR1 LNHDA and CDR2 SQIVND come from the germline V gene (reference sequence). CDR3 coding DNA: TGTGCCAGTAGTGGGGGGACTATCAGCTCCTACAATGAGCAGTTCTTC. Its translation: CASSGGTISSYNEQFF.

The table lists this clonotype with a few counts. Sequence at one end of the junction differs from germline and may be a read error. The genes are TRBV7-2 and TRBJ2-5, with D unresolved. This CDR3 is 19 amino acids long. CDR1 is SGHTA and CDR2 is FQGNSA in the germline V gene. In DNA, the CDR3 is TGTGCCAGCAGCCCACTCGCGGCTAGACTTATCCCAACACAAGGGACCCAGTACTTC. Protein sequence: CASSPLAARLIPTQGTQYF.

This clonotype was seen a few times. In nucleotides, the CDR3 is TGTGCCAGCAGATCCGGGACAGGGGATGGCTACACCTTC. Its translation: CASRSGTGDGYTF. The chain carries TRBV6-1 and TRBJ1-2; 10 bases are a match to TRBD1. This CDR3 spans 13 amino acids. Per the germline V gene, CDR1 is MNHNS and CDR2 is SASEGT. Unmatched junction bases numbered 4, after V lost 6 bases and J lost 6 bases.

This clonotype was observed at least ten times. The chain combines TRBV29-1 with TRBJ2-2, with 7 bases fitting TRBD2. CDR3 length: 15 residues. CDR1 SQVTM and CDR2 ANQGSEA come from the germline V gene. With V trimmed by 6 bases and J by 1 base, 8 bases remained unmatched. The CDR3 protein is CSVIVSGENTGELFF. CDR3 sequence (DNA): TGCAGCGTCATTGTGAGCGGGGAGAACACCGGGGAGCTGTTTTTT.